The entry below gives a single TCR beta chain sequence along with its context. This sample was included in a study of blood T cell repertoires in COVID-19. About the study: Italy, Spain and the United States were the sources of the convalescent and acute COVID-19 samples. The cDNA or gDNA used as material had been derived from T cells, B-cell-depleted T cells, or PBMCs.

Authors' data handling: Reference gene primer amplification yielded estimated nucleated cell counts. Only in-frame clones appear in the TCRdb table, and some are missing; sequencing was by immunoSEQ multiplex PCR. V, J and clone size are taken as reported in that table, and D and trimming were inferred from the DNA itself. Of 250,000 to 350,000 clones detected, 87% appear once; the ten largest clones hold 2% to 3%. Per the germline V gene, CDR1 is LNHDA and CDR2 is SQIVND (reference sequence). This CDR3 has 16 residues. V was clipped by 3 bases and J by 2 bases, with 13 bases between them. The sample comprised peripheral blood. This clonotype was sampled from a man aged 18-30 years with active or convalescent COVID-19. J is TRBJ2-2 and V is TRBV19, with unresolved D. For the CDR3, the DNA is TGTGCCAGTAGTATTCAGTTCAGAAAAAACACCGGGGAGCTGTTTTTT. Residues: CASSIQFRKNTGELFF. The entire variable domain, with the rest obtained from reference TRBV19 and TRBJ2-2, is as follows: DGGITQSPKYLFRKEGQNVTLSCEQNLNHDAMYWYRQDPGQGLRLIYYSQIVNDFQKGDIAEGYSVSREKKESFPLTVTSAQKNPTAFYLCASSIQFRKNTGELFFGEGSRLTVL.